This T cell receptor beta chain was identified during a study of T cells in Graves' hyperthyroidism and ophthalmopathy (dated by TCRdb to about 2019). With respect to the entire study: Peripheral blood was collected at initial diagnosis, before any treatment. Prospective prediction of ophthalmopathy was tested in an independent validation cohort of fewer than 20 hyperthyroidism patients and 15 to 17 patients who later progressed to ophthalmopathy. TCR Vbeta CDR3 sequencing of around 130 peripheral blood samples (over 40 ophthalmopathy, 70 to 85 hyperthyroidism and approximately 17 progressor patients) is reported in the paper. The 100 discovery patients were randomly split 7:3 into training and test sets. The study also compared thyroid tissue and blood T-cell repertoires from several Graves' hyperthyroidism patients. To identify TCR V-J signatures that set the groups apart, the researchers used a discovery cohort of about a hundred patients, made up of about 44 with Graves' ophthalmopathy and about 59 with stable Graves' hyperthyroidism. Following sampling, methimazole starting at 30 mg daily was given to hyperthyroidism patients, and high-dose intravenous methylprednisolone was given to ophthalmopathy patients.

Broader findings and caveats from the paper: In validation, the model predicted progression to ophthalmopathy with 55% to 71% sensitivity and 72.22% specificity, a median of about 6 months before onset. Most expanded thyroid clonotypes (frequency above 0.001) were also detected in blood, suggesting blood repertoires may reflect thyroid immune responses. No statistical method was used to fix the sample size in advance, and group allocation was not hidden from the investigators. A 13 V-J signature model separated ophthalmopathy from stable hyperthyroidism, with 87.88% sensitivity and roughly 84% specificity in cross-validation and 80%/75% in testing.

This clonotype was found many times. It lacks a known antigen. No quality values exist for individual bases; no much larger clone is one base distant. The TCR beta CDR3 regions were amplified from RNA transcripts. A first-round RT-PCR of the TCR CDR3 used the HTBI primer set with the Qiagen OneStep RT-PCR kit. The libraries were constructed in a second round of multiplex PCR and then size-selected and purified. The libraries were sequenced on an Illumina HiSeq2000 using paired-end 100 bp reads. As for how the authors treated the data: SOAPnuke was used to process the raw data, removing reads that contained adapters or uncalled bases, had a mean Phred below 15, or lacked an exact match to the constant primer or identifier. COPE v1.2.5 was used to merge high-quality paired reads, and clonotypes were defined as unique nucleotide sequences. MiTCR v1.1 was used to align clonotypes to the IMGT TRBV, TRBD and TRBJ reference segments. Analysis was restricted to V-J combinations with a frequency above 0.0001, which covered 98% to 99.2% of repertoires. The TCS score was defined as F50 (clonal expansion) divided by E x V (chaos), with BLOSUM62-based TCRdist calculated between CDR3 peptides within each V-J. Welch's t-statistics and random forest reduced just over 500 V-J features to fewer than 15, which were used in a naive Bayes classifier (R e1071). TCRdb reanalyzed the raw reads on its own, using fastp at Q25 for trimming and MiXCR for clone calling, and kept in-frame beta chains. When rows share a CDR3 protein, they turn into one entry using the most common DNA and genes. V and J calls and clone size were set by TCRdb, not the authors. This sample has around 700,000 distinct CDR3 sequences in its table, and approximately 19% of those were observed once. The ten biggest clones cover over 15% of the sample.

The hyperthyroidism patients were between 18 and 65 years old and newly diagnosed, with a disease duration of less than 2 months. Exclusion was applied to patients with uncontrolled infections, other autoimmune diseases, pregnancy or lactation. Diagnoses were based on clinical symptoms, serum thyroxine and TRAb, thyroid ultrasound and orbital computed tomography. Blood from progressor patients was collected at the time of first diagnosis with hyperthyroidism, before any ophthalmopathy symptoms had appeared. PBMCs were separated from around 9.1 ml of fresh peripheral blood using Ficoll-Paque density gradient centrifugation. Patients classed as progressors first received a Graves' hyperthyroidism diagnosis and then went on to develop ophthalmopathy during follow-up. Total RNA was extracted using Trizol reagent, and RNA quality was assessed on an Agilent 2100 Bioanalyzer. Trimming costs V 8 bases and J 9 bases, and their ends lie 20 bases apart. CDR1 and CDR2 (SNHLY, FYNNEI) derive from the germline V gene. Inclusive of the bounding cysteine and phenylalanine, the CDR3 is 15 residues long. The kept DNA is CDR3 alone, 45 bases in frame from the first base.

This sequence uses TRBV2 and TRBJ1-6, with TRBD1 as a weak D call on 6 bases. Material: blood. The clonotype comes from a woman aged 45-59 years with Graves' hyperthyroidism that later progressed to Graves' ophthalmopathy. The CDR3 region reads CASHRDQTRGSPLHF. The DNA sequence reads TGTGCCAGCCACAGGGACCAAACGCGGGGTTCACCCCTCCACTTT. The variable domain in full, with residues beyond the CDR3 obtained from the reference TRBV2 and TRBJ1-6 genes, is EPEVTQTPSHQVTQMGQEVILRCVPISNHLYFYWYRQILGQKVEFLVSFYNNEISEKSEIFDDQFSVERPDGSNFTLKIRSTKLEDSAMYFCASHRDQTRGSPLHFGNGTRLTVT.